This TCR beta chain was recovered during a study of blood T cells in healthy people across ages (dated by TCRdb to about 2015). The study in broad terms: In model experiments, roughly one uniquely barcoded TCR beta cDNA molecule per two T cells was captured by template switching. Using deep sequencing normalized with unique cDNA molecular identifiers, the study measured how TCR beta repertoire diversity changes with age. The donors were divided into four age groups: young (average around 17 years), middle-aged (over 35), aged (approximately 62) and long-lived (about 90). To avoid experimental bias, donors of different ages were spread randomly across the sequencing lanes. Two additional independent replicas of 1 million unique cDNA reads from the same blood draw were analyzed for two donors (one aged 18 to 29 and one aged 80 or older).

Library preparation employed 5' RACE. TCRdb records Illumina HiSeq 2500 as the sequencer. A second roughly 7 to 11 cycle PCR used a sample-barcoded 5' primer and a J-beta primer mix. Each TCR beta cDNA molecule received a unique molecular identifier from a template-switch 5' adaptor carrying 12 random nucleotides. Each sample yielded at least 2.5 million CDR3-containing paired-end reads. The Mint cDNA synthesis kit, primed by a TRBC-specific oligonucleotide, was used to synthesize first-strand cDNA from all RNA. Following uracil-DNA glycosylase treatment, all cDNA underwent a first 18-cycle PCR with the universal primers M1SS and BC2_uni_R. In the paper's pipeline: Each sample was normalized by randomly selecting 1 million high-quality reads, each carrying a distinct molecular identifier. Instead of being binned into consensus sequences, reads that shared molecular identifiers were thrown out. MiTCR, with a Q25 quality threshold and the strictest error-elimination algorithm, was used for CDR3 identification, clonotype clustering and error correction. A nonparametric unseen species model with Euler transformation was used to estimate a lower bound on total TCR beta diversity. In-frame beta chains were kept once TCRdb had trimmed the public reads at Q25 with fastp and called clones with MiXCR. Identical CDR3 proteins give one entry, which carries the most common genes and DNA. In this record, the V and J calls reflect TCRdb's handling and not the investigators' own analysis. Within this sample are 1.5 million to 2 million distinct CDR3 sequences, with about 50% of them counted one time only. Approximately 2.1% of the sample goes to the ten largest clones.

With respect to this clonotype: Its target antigen remains unknown. Nothing much larger sits one base from this clone, and base qualities are not available.

The approximately 40 donors, aged roughly 6 to 90 years, were systemically healthy Caucasian individuals from Russia. Each donor gave approximately 9.3 milliliters of peripheral blood, collected into EDTA-treated Vacutainer tubes. PBMCs were isolated by Ficoll-Paque density-gradient centrifugation, with at least 6 million obtained per sample. Trizol reagent was used to extract total RNA from the PBMCs, yielding at least 6 micrograms per sample. Naive CD45RAhigh/CD27high T cell percentages were measured by flow cytometry on a PBMC aliquot from every donor. General findings and caveats noted by the study authors: Because donor CMV infection status was unknown, age-related changes in expanded clonotypes were potentially confounded. Since profiling was done on bulk unsorted PBMCs, naive and antigen-experienced compartments could not be conclusively compared. Estimates of total diversity from one million sequenced T cells were regarded as lower bounds and underestimates. The long-lived group showed more naive CD4+ T cells, fewer expanded clones and increased TCR diversity than the aged group, suggesting age selection. As age increased, observed TCR beta diversity per million T cells dropped in a roughly linear way, and a significant reduction was already evident by age about 40. There was a strong correlation between observed TCR beta diversity and the percentage of naive T cells measured by flow cytometry.

The germline V gene gives CDR1 as MGHRA and CDR2 as YSYEKL. V is clipped by 1 base and J by 5 bases, and the sequence between their germline boundaries is 14 bases long. The CDR3 measures 16 amino acids from cysteine to phenylalanine. The read is trimmed to its CDR3 DNA, 48 bases read in frame from base 1. The source material was blood. Recombination joined TRBV4-1 with TRBJ1-4; TRBD1 could be the D gene, as 5 bases match. The clonotype was recovered from a woman in her 40s in good health. The CDR3 here reads CASSQVPGALNEKLFF. The nucleotide sequence is given as TGCGCCAGCAGCCAAGTGCCCGGGGCTCTGAATGAAAAACTGTTTTTT.